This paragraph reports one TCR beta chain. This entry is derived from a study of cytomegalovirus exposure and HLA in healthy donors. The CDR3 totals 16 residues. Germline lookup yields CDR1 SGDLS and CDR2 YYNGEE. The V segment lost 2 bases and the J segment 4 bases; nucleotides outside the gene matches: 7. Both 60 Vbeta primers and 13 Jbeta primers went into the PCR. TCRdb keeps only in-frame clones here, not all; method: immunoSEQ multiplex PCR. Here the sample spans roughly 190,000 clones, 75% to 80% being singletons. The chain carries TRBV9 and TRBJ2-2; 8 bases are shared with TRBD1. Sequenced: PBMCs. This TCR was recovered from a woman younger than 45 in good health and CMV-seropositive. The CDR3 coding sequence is TGTGCCAGCAGCGTTGGACAGGGATCGGTCACCGGGGAGCTGTTTTTT. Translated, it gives CASSVGQGSVTGELFF. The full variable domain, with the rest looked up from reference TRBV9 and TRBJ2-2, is DSGVTQTPKHLITATGQRVTLRCSPRSGDLSVYWYQQSLDQGLQFLIQYYNGEERAKGNILERFSAQQFPDLHSELNLSSLELGDSALYFCASSVGQGSVTGELFFGEGSRLTVL.